The source of this T cell receptor beta chain is a study of T cell changes during pregnancy in multiple sclerosis. V was trimmed by 1 base and J by 7 bases, leaving 11 bases between them. Looked up from germline, CDR1 is SGHAT and CDR2 is FQNNGV. The CDR3 loop spans 14 amino acids. The repertoire was sequenced with immunoSEQ multiplex PCR; TCRdb's copy has only in-frame clones and lacks some. The repertoire consists of tens of thousands of clones, with more than 70% occurring once and the leading ten covering 7% to 10%. Sequencing was performed on CD8+ T cells from peripheral blood mononuclear cells, taken after pregnancy. This chain connects TRBV11-2 to TRBJ2-1; possible D gene TRBD1, 6 bases. This receptor was obtained from a female donor with multiple sclerosis, enrolled in a pregnancy study. The CDR3 spells CASSLVGGSNEQFF. Written as DNA, the CDR3 is TGTGCCAGCAGCTTAGTAGGGGGATCAAATGAGCAGTTCTTC.